This TCR beta chain stems from a study of shared clonotypes between healthy human individuals. V was clipped by 1 base and J by 3 bases, with 10 bases between them. The CDR3 is made up of 14 amino acids. Per germline, CDR1 KGHSH and CDR2 LQKENI. Findings and limits, study-wide: Four donors held around 5% of naive CD4 clonotypes in common.

Profiling relied on immunoSEQ multiplex PCR, and the TCRdb table lists in-frame clones only, not all of them. The sample shows hundreds of thousands of clones, 90% to 96% of them seen only once. As to this clone: Its antigen is as yet unknown.

The chain is built from TRBV18 and TRBJ2-7, with D unclear. The clonotype comes from a woman aged 25 to 45 in good health. Input material: naive CD4+ T cells sorted from blood. Subset here: CD45RA+ positively selected. CDR3 residues: CASSPLSTDYEQYF. The DNA of the CDR3 is TGTGCCAGCTCACCACTATCGACGGACTACGAGCAGTACTTC.